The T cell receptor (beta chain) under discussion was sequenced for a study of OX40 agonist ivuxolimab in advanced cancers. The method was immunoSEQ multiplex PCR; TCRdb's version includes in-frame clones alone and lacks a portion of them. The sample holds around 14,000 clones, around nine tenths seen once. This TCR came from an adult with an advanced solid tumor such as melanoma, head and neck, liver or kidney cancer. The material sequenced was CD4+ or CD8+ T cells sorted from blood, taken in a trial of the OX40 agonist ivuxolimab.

DNA for the CDR3: TGTGCCAGCAGTGAAAGTGGTGTCTACGAGCAGTACTTC. Amino acids: CASSESGVYEQYF. This chain connects TRBV2 to TRBJ2-7; D remains unclear. The V gene lost 2 bases and the J gene lost 3 bases, with 8 bases spanning the gap. The CDR3 runs to 13 residues. Germline V gene sequence: CDR1 SNHLY, CDR2 FYNNEI. Full variable domain (rest looked up from reference TRBV2 and TRBJ2-7): EPEVTQTPSHQVTQMGQEVILRCVPISNHLYFYWYRQILGQKVEFLVSFYNNEISEKSEIFDDQFSVERPDGSNFTLKIRSTKLEDSAMYFCASSESGVYEQYFGPGTRLTVT.